These 22 T cell receptor beta chains originate from one sample sequenced in a study of T cell responses to AZD1222 COVID-19 vaccine. Using immunoSEQ multiplex PCR, the repertoire was profiled, and TCRdb retains in-frame clones only, with some absent. Here the sample spans fewer than 150,000 clones, 88% being singletons. The material was peripheral blood, obtained 28 days after the second AZD1222 dose. The receptors derive from an adult who received the AZD1222 COVID-19 vaccine.

This chain links TRBV5-1 with TRBJ1-2; D remains ambiguous. CDR1 is SGHRS and CDR2 is YFSETQ in the germline V gene. The CDR3 is 12 amino acids. V lost 3 bases and J lost 4, with 7 bases in between. CDR3 sequence (DNA): TGCGCCAGCAGCTCACTAAGCTATGGCTACACCTTC. Its protein is CASSSLSYGYTF.

The chain joins TRBV11-2 to TRBJ2-3, with no clear D. The CDR3 extends over 13 amino acids. With 10 bases removed from V and 0 bases from J, the gap between germline ends came to 11 bases. CDR1 and CDR2 from the germline V gene are SGHAT and FQNNGV. CDR3 sequence: CATDLDSTDTQYF. CDR3 bases: TGTGCCACCGACTTAGATAGCACAGATACGCAGTATTTT.

This chain links TRBV28 with TRBJ1-5; D remains ambiguous. Trimming took 7 bases from V and 0 from J, leaving 10 bases between them. Germline V gene data show CDR1 as MDHEN and CDR2 as SYDVKM. CDR3 size: 14 residues. The DNA of the CDR3 is TGTGCCAGCACCCCGGCAATTAGCAATCAGCCCCAGCATTTT. This translates into CASTPAISNQPQHF.

This clone has just one count. This CDR3 reads CASSLDAPSTNEKLFF. CDR3 coding DNA: TGTGCCAGCAGTTTGGACGCTCCATCAACTAATGAAAAACTGTTTTTT. The chain joins TRBV7-6 to TRBJ1-4; D gene ambiguous. The CDR3 covers 16 residues. Germline values: CDR1 SGHVS, CDR2 FNYEAQ. Trimming stripped 6 bases from V and 0 bases from J, with 14 bases between.

The gene calls are TRBV19 and TRBJ2-1; no clear D. This CDR3 is built from 15 residues. Between the trimmed V and J ends, which lost 7 bases and 2 bases, there was a span of 15 bases. Germline V CDR1 and CDR2: LNHDA, SQIVND (reference sequence). Here the CDR3 reads CASKRIGLTYNEQFF. CDR3 in DNA: TGTGCCAGTAAACGGATAGGGCTCACCTACAATGAGCAGTTCTTC. Combining the CDR3 with reference TRBV19 and TRBJ2-1 gives the whole variable domain DGGITQSPKYLFRKEGQNVTLSCEQNLNHDAMYWYRQDPGQGLRLIYYSQIVNDFQKGDIAEGYSVSREKKESFPLTVTSAQKNPTAFYLCASKRIGLTYNEQFFGPGTRLTVL.

The rearrangement links TRBV12-3 or TRBV12-4 to TRBJ2-7, with D hard to call. The CDR3 extends over 13 amino acids. The V end was cut by 3 bases, the J end by 0 bases, with 6 bases between. The CDR3 loop is CASSLTRSYEQYF. For the CDR3, the DNA is TGTGCCAGCAGTTTGACGCGCTCCTACGAGCAGTACTTC.

The rearrangement links TRBV19 to TRBJ1-4, with 11 bases lining up with TRBD1. Looked up from germline, CDR1 is LNHDA and CDR2 is SQIVND (reference sequence). The CDR3 sequence is 15 residues long. The ends lost 9 bases at V and 3 bases at J; junction bases unmatched: 6. CDR3 sequence reads: CASRTGGASNEKLFF. Here the CDR3 DNA reads TGTGCCAGCAGGACAGGGGGCGCTTCTAATGAAAAACTGTTTTTT.

The rearrangement links TRBV27 to TRBJ1-2; 12 bases line up with TRBD1. The CDR3 length is 17 residues. Trimming removed 5 bases from V and 8 bases from J; junction bases left unmatched: 15. Germline V gene data show CDR1 as MNHEY and CDR2 as SMNVEV (reference sequence). CDR3 nucleotide sequence: TGTGCCAGCAGTAGCGTCGGGACAGGGGGCGCCTTTATGGGCTACACCTTC. Encoded protein: CASSSVGTGGAFMGYTF.

The V and J genes are TRBV19 and TRBJ2-1; 12 positions agree with TRBD2. Germline CDR1 reads LNHDA; CDR2 reads SQIVND (reference sequence). The CDR3 spans 16 residues. After removal of 5 bases from V and 4 bases from J, the junction contained 6 bases not matched to a gene. For the CDR3, the DNA is TGTGCCAGTAGTGCAAGACTAGCGGGGGCTTACAATGAGCAGTTCTTC. This codes for CASSARLAGAYNEQFF.

This chain uses TRBV5-6 with TRBJ1-1; 8 bases align to TRBD1. There are 15 residues in the CDR3. With 4 bases clipped from V and 4 bases from J, the junction kept 9 bases outside the gene matches. From germline, CDR1 is SGHDT and CDR2 YYEEEE. The CDR3, as DNA: TGTGCCAGCAGCAGCCGGACAGGGTGGAGCACTGAAGCTTTCTTT. Its translation: CASSSRTGWSTEAFF.

Relative to its sample, this clone is medium-sized (0.01 to 0.1%). The rearrangement links TRBV6-2 or TRBV6-3 to TRBJ2-3, with D possibly TRBD2 on 5 matching bases. The CDR3 has 14 residues. Germline V gene sequence: CDR1 MNHEY, CDR2 SVGEGT. Between the trimmed V and J ends, which lost 4 bases and 0 bases, there was a span of 8 bases. As DNA, the CDR3 is TGTGCCAGCAGTTCGGGAAGTAGCACAGATACGCAGTATTTT. It specifies CASSSGSSTDTQYF.

V is TRBV2 and J is TRBJ2-2; 8 bases fit TRBD2. Losses at the gene ends were 6 bases for V and 6 bases for J; bases not matched to a gene: 9. The germline CDR1 and CDR2 sequences are SNHLY and FYNNEI. The CDR3 covers 15 residues. The DNA for the CDR3 is TGTGCCAGCAGCGCCGACGGGGGGGCCCCCGGGGAGCTGTTTTTT. Residues: CASSADGGAPGELFF.

V usage is TRBV6-5 and J usage is TRBJ1-5; D is unresolved. From germline, CDR1 is MNHEY and CDR2 SVGAGI. The CDR3 consists of 15 residues. V dropped 7 bases and J dropped 2 bases, with 15 bases sitting between them. Here the CDR3 reads CASTEGNLGNQPQHF. CDR3 sequence (DNA): TGTGCCAGCACCGAGGGTAACCTTGGCAATCAGCCCCAGCATTTT.

The chain joins TRBV30 to TRBJ1-2; TRBD1 agrees at 8 bases. The V gene's germline CDR1 is GTSNPN and CDR2 SVGIG (reference sequence). The J segment lost 4 bases and the V segment lost 3 bases, leaving 7 bases of the junction unmatched. CDR3 length equals 14 residues. The CDR3 region is CAWRERQGPYGYTF. CDR3 nucleotides: TGTGCCTGGAGAGAACGACAGGGGCCCTATGGCTACACCTTC.

The CDR3 loop is CASSSTGGGTDTQYF. As DNA, the CDR3 is TGTGCCAGCAGCAGCACGGGGGGGGGCACAGATACGCAGTATTTT. The chain is built from TRBV7-6 and TRBJ2-3, with 8 bases aligning to TRBD2. V shed 5 bases and J 1 base; nucleotides not matched to a gene: 5. There are 15 residues in the CDR3. Per germline, CDR1 SGHVS and CDR2 FNYEAQ.

This sequence joins TRBV2 and TRBJ2-3; possible D gene TRBD2, 7 bases. V lost 8 bases to trimming and J lost 4 bases, with 10 bases between them. CDR3 length: 12 residues. The germline V gene has CDR1 SNHLY and CDR2 FYNNEI. CDR3: CASGRGADTQYF. DNA for the CDR3: TGTGCCAGCGGGAGGGGGGCAGATACGCAGTATTTT. Complete variable domain (other parts from reference TRBV2 and TRBJ2-3): EPEVTQTPSHQVTQMGQEVILRCVPISNHLYFYWYRQILGQKVEFLVSFYNNEISEKSEIFDDQFSVERPDGSNFTLKIRSTKLEDSAMYFCASGRGADTQYFGPGTRLTVL.

The CDR3, as DNA: TGTGCCACCAGCGTAGACCAACACACCGGGGAGCTGTTTTTT. Translation gives CATSVDQHTGELFF. This chain links TRBV15 with TRBJ2-2; D not resolved. Trimming pared 5 bases from V and 3 bases from J, leaving 10 bases between. From germline, CDR1 is LNHNV and CDR2 YYDKDF (reference sequence). This CDR3 comprises 14 residues.

The chain recombines TRBV16 with TRBJ2-1; TRBD1 matches at 10 bases. CDR3 length: 20 amino acids. Looked up from germline, CDR1 is KGHSY and CDR2 is FQNENV. Losses at the gene ends were 5 bases for V and 7 bases for J; bases not matched to a gene: 23. CDR3 residues: CASSDYSPNRDRGSLNEQFF. Written as DNA, the CDR3 is TGTGCCAGCAGCGACTACTCCCCGAACCGGGACAGGGGTAGTTTGAATGAGCAGTTCTTC.

The CDR3 loop is CASSSRTGFGANVLTF. The CDR3 DNA is TGTGCCAGCAGCTCTAGAACGGGCTTTGGGGCCAACGTCCTGACTTTC. This chain uses TRBV7-3 with TRBJ2-6, with D unclear. V gave up 4 bases and J gave up 3 bases, with 13 bases separating them. Germline CDR1 SGHTA, CDR2 FQGTGA. This CDR3 contains 16 residues. Full variable domain (missing parts from reference TRBV7-3 and TRBJ2-6): GAGVSQTPSNKVTEKGKYVELRCDPISGHTALYWYRQSLGQGPEFLIYFQGTGAADDSGLPNDRFFAVRPEGSVSTLKIQRTERGDSAVYLCASSSRTGFGANVLTFGAGSRLTVL.

This chain links TRBV14 with TRBJ1-2; D is unclear. V was clipped by 0 bases and J by 4 bases, with 12 bases between them. In germline, CDR1 is SGHDN, CDR2 FVKESK. This CDR3 has 15 amino acids. The CDR3 DNA is TGTGCCAGCAGCCAAGATGTGCAGGCCCTCTATGGCTACACCTTC. It encodes CASSQDVQALYGYTF. Full variable domain (rest looked up from reference TRBV14 and TRBJ1-2): EAGVTQFPSHSVIEKGQTVTLRCDPISGHDNLYWYRRVMGKEIKFLLHFVKESKQDESGMPNNRFLAERTGGTYSTLKVQPAELEDSGVYFCASSQDVQALYGYTFGSGTRLTVV.

CDR3 residues: CASSIIPGSGDEQYF. The CDR3 nucleotides read TGTGCCAGCAGCATAATTCCTGGGAGTGGGGACGAGCAGTACTTC. The genes are TRBV27 and TRBJ2-7; D possibly corresponds to TRBD2 (5 bases). This CDR3 region has 15 residues. Looked up from germline, CDR1 is MNHEY and CDR2 is SMNVEV (reference sequence). Trimming left V 6 bases short and J 5 bases short, with 20 bases between.

The chain has TRBV7-2 and TRBJ2-7; D not resolved. Looked up from germline, CDR1 is SGHTA and CDR2 is FQGNSA. The CDR3 runs to 11 residues. The V end was cut by 6 bases, the J end by 0 bases, with 3 bases between. CDR3 sequence: CASRSSYEQYF. Written as DNA, the CDR3 is TGTGCCAGCAGGTCCTCCTACGAGCAGTACTTC.